The 12 T cell receptor beta chains listed next were all sequenced from one sample in a study of OX40 agonist ivuxolimab in advanced cancers. This table comes from immunoSEQ multiplex PCR, and its TCRdb copy is limited to in-frame clones, with some not included. The profile shows roughly 68,000 clones, approximately 83% of them singletons. The sample consisted of CD4+ or CD8+ T cells sorted from blood, taken in a trial of the OX40 agonist ivuxolimab. These receptors came from an adult with an advanced solid tumor such as melanoma, head and neck, liver or kidney cancer.

This chain connects TRBV19 to TRBJ2-2; weak D call: TRBD1 (6 bases). V was pared by 6 bases and J by 2 bases, with 16 bases between. CDR1 is LNHDA and CDR2 is SQIVND in the germline V gene (reference sequence). The CDR3 is 16 residues long. CDR3 sequence reads: CASRNYRVTNTGELFF. The CDR3 DNA reads as TGTGCCAGTAGGAACTACAGGGTTACAAACACCGGGGAGCTGTTTTTT.

The chain joins TRBV7-6 to TRBJ1-5, with 9 bases that match TRBD1. This CDR3 has 17 residues. Germline V gives CDR1 SGHVS, CDR2 FNYEAQ. The V and J ends lost 1 base and 0 bases, in that order; junction bases with no gene match: 4. CDR3 in amino acids: CASSLGQGVDSNQPQHF. The CDR3 DNA sequence: TGTGCCAGCAGCTTAGGACAGGGGGTTGATAGCAATCAGCCCCAGCATTTT.

The chain links TRBV9 to TRBJ2-1; 7 bases are a match to TRBD2. The trim removed 0 bases at V and 0 bases at J, leaving 3 bases unmatched. The CDR3 runs to 16 residues. CDR1 SGDLS and CDR2 YYNGEE come from the germline V gene. The CDR3 region is CASSVAGGGSYNEQFF. The DNA for the CDR3 is TGTGCCAGCAGCGTAGCTGGGGGGGGCTCCTACAATGAGCAGTTCTTC.

The chain recombines TRBV19 with TRBJ2-5, with D tentatively TRBD1 (6 bases). The ends were cut back, 6 bases at V and 5 bases at J, with 19 bases in the middle. This CDR3 is built from 15 residues. Germline loops: CDR1 LNHDA, CDR2 SQIVND (reference sequence). The CDR3 loop is CASSLEGQRRETQYF. CDR3 bases: TGTGCCAGTAGCCTCGAAGGACAGCGTCGGGAGACCCAGTACTTC.

This chain joins TRBV2 and TRBJ2-1; D gene unclear. Trimming removed 9 bases at V and 4 bases at J, with 7 bases between. The V gene's germline CDR1 is SNHLY and CDR2 FYNNEI. CDR3 length: 11 residues. CDR3 bases: TGTGCCAGTACAGATTACAATGAGCAGTTCTTC. Translating it yields CASTDYNEQFF.

The chain has TRBV5-6 and TRBJ1-6; D unresolved. Germline CDR1 is SGHDT and CDR2 is YYEEEE. The CDR3 runs to 13 residues. The V gene lost 4 bases and the J gene lost 6 bases, with 8 bases spanning the gap. As DNA, the CDR3 is TGTGCCAGCAGCGCCCGGGGTAATTCACCCCTCCACTTT. Its protein is CASSARGNSPLHF. Together with reference TRBV5-6 and TRBJ1-6, the CDR3 gives the full variable domain: DAGVTQSPTHLIKTRGQQVTLRCSPKSGHDTVSWYQQALGQGPQFIFQYYEEEERQRGNFPDRFSGHQFPNYSSELNVNALLLGDSALYLCASSARGNSPLHFGNGTRLTVT.

This clone was picked up one time. V usage is TRBV10-3 and J usage is TRBJ1-2; 7 nucleotides agree with TRBD1. V shed 5 bases and J 4 bases; nucleotides not matched to a gene: 10. The germline gives CDR1 ENHRY, CDR2 SYGVKD. The CDR3 consists of 15 residues. The CDR3 region has the DNA TGTGCCATCAGTAAACAGGGGAGCACAAGCTATGGCTACACCTTC. Translation: CAISKQGSTSYGYTF.

The chain is built from TRBV10-2 and TRBJ2-7, with D possibly being TRBD1 (5 bases). CDR3 length: 14 amino acids. Germline V gene data show CDR1 as WSHSY and CDR2 as SAAADI. Trimming removed 10 bases from V and 0 bases from J, with 16 bases in between. In nucleotides, the CDR3 is TGCGCCACCATGAGGCAGGGCGGCTCCTACGAGCAGTACTTC. Translated: CATMRQGGSYEQYF.

This rearrangement joins TRBV29-1 to TRBJ1-3; TRBD1 is a possible D gene (6 bases). The germline gives CDR1 SQVTM, CDR2 ANQGSEA. This CDR3 contains 14 residues. Trimming left V 8 bases short and J 1 base short, with 15 bases between. CDR3 sequence: CSLSGGESGNTIYF. DNA for the CDR3: TGCAGCCTCTCCGGGGGCGAATCTGGAAACACCATATATTTT.

This chain uses TRBV5-6 with TRBJ1-1; 11 nucleotides align to TRBD1. From germline, CDR1 is SGHDT and CDR2 YYEEEE. V was pared by 8 bases and J by 0 bases, with 12 bases of the junction left unmatched. This CDR3 spans 17 amino acids. The CDR3 loop is CARSDTGTGGLNTEAFF. CDR3 DNA sequence: TGTGCCAGAAGCGACACCGGGACAGGGGGGTTGAACACTGAAGCTTTCTTT. The variable domain in full, completed from reference TRBV5-6 and TRBJ1-1, reads DAGVTQSPTHLIKTRGQQVTLRCSPKSGHDTVSWYQQALGQGPQFIFQYYEEEERQRGNFPDRFSGHQFPNYSSELNVNALLLGDSALYLCARSDTGTGGLNTEAFFGQGTRLTVV.

The chain links TRBV28 to TRBJ2-5; D is perhaps TRBD2 (7 bases). The CDR3 has 15 residues. Per the germline V gene, CDR1 is MDHEN and CDR2 is SYDVKM. The V and J ends lost 3 bases and 2 bases respectively, with 13 bases between them. CDR3 in DNA: TGTGCCAGCAGTTTTCTCGGGGGGCGGCAAGAGACCCAGTACTTC. This gives the protein CASSFLGGRQETQYF.

This clone was seen a few times. V usage is TRBV28 and J usage is TRBJ1-2, with 8 bases fitting TRBD1. V dropped 6 bases and J dropped 7; count of bases not matched to a gene: 7. The CDR3 has 13 residues. CDR1 and CDR2 from the germline V gene are MDHEN and SYDVKM. The CDR3 coding sequence is TGTGCCAGCAGCCCAGGGGGCCCACTTGGCTACACCTTC. It encodes CASSPGGPLGYTF.